The 5 T cell receptor beta chains in this list originate from one sample, sequenced in a study of response to subunit inactivated influenza vaccine. MiXCR, applied by TCRdb to the RT-PCR reads, yields one record per CDR3 protein. Of hundreds of thousands of distinct CDR3 sequences listed, 15% to 17% are singletons. The material sequenced was PBMCs from blood, taken 11 to 12 days after vaccination. The receptors here all came from a man aged 45-65 years who received an inactivated influenza vaccine.

This clonotype was observed a few times. The rearrangement uses TRBV9 and TRBJ2-5; TRBD2 matches 7 bases. This CDR3 has 14 residues. V lost 4 bases to trimming and J lost 2 bases; unmatched junction nucleotides: 5. Germline assignment: CDR1 SGDLS and CDR2 YYNGEE. In DNA, the CDR3 is TGTGCCAGCAGCATTCGCGGGGGTCAAGAGACCCAGTACTTC. It is translated as CASSIRGGQETQYF.

This clonotype was seen more than once but under ten times. V usage is TRBV2 and J usage is TRBJ2-7; D is possibly TRBD1 (5 bases). This CDR3 has 13 amino acids. V was pared by 8 bases and J by 3 bases, with 14 bases between. The germline V gene has CDR1 SNHLY and CDR2 FYNNEI. CDR3 nucleotide sequence: TGTGCCAGCTTCAAGACGGACAACTACGAGCAGTACTTC. This encodes CASFKTDNYEQYF. The full variable domain, rest sourced from reference TRBV2 and TRBJ2-7, is EPEVTQTPSHQVTQMGQEVILRCVPISNHLYFYWYRQILGQKVEFLVSFYNNEISEKSEIFDDQFSVERPDGSNFTLKIRSTKLEDSAMYFCASFKTDNYEQYFGPGTRLTVT.

The rearrangement joins TRBV7-2 to TRBJ1-5; 8 positions match TRBD1. The CDR3 covers 15 residues. Losses at the gene ends were 2 bases for V and 6 bases for J; bases not matched to a gene: 6. Germline assignment: CDR1 SGHTA and CDR2 FQGNSA. The CDR3 DNA is TGTGCCAGCAGCTTAACCGACAGGGGCGGTCAGCCCCAGCATTTT. Translation gives CASSLTDRGGQPQHF.

J is TRBJ2-4 and V is TRBV5-6; possibly TRBD2 for D (7 bases). This CDR3 contains 15 residues. The V and J ends lost 5 bases and 0 bases respectively, with 12 bases between them. Germline CDR1 and CDR2: SGHDT and YYEEEE. The CDR3 spells CASSGGALAKNIQYF. CDR3 in DNA: TGTGCCAGCAGTGGGGGGGCCCTAGCCAAAAACATTCAGTACTTC.

This clonotype was counted between two and nine times. V and J are TRBV5-6 and TRBJ2-1; TRBD2 might be the D (5 bases). The CDR3 has 17 residues. CDR1 is SGHDT and CDR2 is YYEEEE in the germline V gene. V dropped 1 base and J dropped 0 bases, with 14 bases sitting between them. The CDR3 nucleotides are TGTGCCAGCAGCTTGCTCGGGGTTTCTGGCTCCTACAATGAGCAGTTCTTC. This sequence encodes CASSLLGVSGSYNEQFF. Drawing the rest from reference TRBV5-6 and TRBJ2-1, the complete variable domain is DAGVTQSPTHLIKTRGQQVTLRCSPKSGHDTVSWYQQALGQGPQFIFQYYEEEERQRGNFPDRFSGHQFPNYSSELNVNALLLGDSALYLCASSLLGVSGSYNEQFFGPGTRLTVL.